A selection of T cell receptor beta chains follows, all from one sample in a study of blood T cell repertoires in COVID-19. Libraries were prepared by immunoSEQ multiplex PCR; TCRdb keeps only in-frame clonotypes and omits some of them. Of 200,000 or so clones listed, less than 90% are singletons. Sequencing was performed on peripheral blood. Source of these receptors: a man aged 65 to 85 with acute or convalescent COVID-19. The CDR3 runs from the conserved cysteine through the conserved F or W.

>TRBV5-6
CASSSLGQGNYGYTF
>TRBV6-5
CASSYSRGTGGSPLHF
>TRBV7-2
CASSLVFGVGAFF
>TRBV4-3
CASSQDALAGSRAEQFF
>TRBV2
CASSNTGWYEQYF
>TRBV7-8
CASSSRTGGYGYTF
>TRBV4-3
CASSQAHGTDLEKLFF
>TRBV6-5
CASRTTVSYGYTF
>TRBV5-4
CASSERLAGDTGELFF
>TRBV5-1
CASSSGQSSYNEQFF
>TRBV13
CASSWDSNNEQFF
>TRBV5-8
CASSTGDRAGNEQFF
>TRBV6-5
CASSLGQRKTEAFF
>TRBV5-6
CASSLGGPDTQYF
>TRBV2
CASRADRARGEQYF
>TRBV7-2
CASSPRRGQETQYF
>TRBV15
CATSRQGASQPQHF
>TRBV27
CASSLWAQGAYNEQFF
>TRBV11-2
CASSPARELFF
>TRBV27
CASSLSGGTLLNYEQYF
>TRBV5-1
CASSPGTSGYNEQFF
>TRBV5-4
CASSLRQGVATGELFF
>TRBV2
CASRLAADTQYF
>TRBV19
CASSIEAGGTYEQYF
>TRBV9
CASSRSGAGTDTQYF
>TRBV24-1
CATSKSGTYNEQFF
>TRBV19
CASSDREGLTQHF
>TRBV29-1
CSGGAGSGTDTQYF
>TRBV5-5
CASSLDGGRRTEAFF
>TRBV5-1
CASSLDSYGYTF
>TRBV7-2
CASTLGPSSYNEQFF
>TRBV27
CASSLFGTGTSGNNEQFF
>TRBV13
CASSSHPRGRYEQYF
>TRBV4-1
CASSPTGSMGYGYTF
>TRBV19
CASSGTSGSQETQYF
>TRBV5-1
CASSRGDSGANVLTF
>TRBV3-1/TRBV3-2
CASTPGGISGNTIYF
>TRBV7-3
CASSLTSRPSYNEQFF
>TRBV11-2
CASSLRSGNEQFF
>TRBV4-3
CASSQGVPGQGTYEQYF
>TRBV3-1/TRBV3-2
CASSPGDRTYEQYF
>TRBV19
CATTQLNRGQEQFF
>TRBV7-9
CASSSQTGGNGYTF
>TRBV18
CASSPLSGTGVYEQYF
>TRBV5-1
CASSLFQGSFQETQYF
>TRBV4-1
CASSLGQGSYEQYF
>TRBV5-6
CASSLEGVSGANVLTF
>TRBV29-1
CSIWTSGSPPGELFF
>TRBV11-3
CASSLGAGGHADTQYF
>TRBV10-3
CAISPPTGGGYTF
>TRBV20-1
CSAYRGEKLFF
>TRBV6-5
CASSYDGTYEQYF